Listed here are 3 T cell receptor beta chains from one sample, sequenced in a study of shared clonotypes between healthy human individuals. Measured with immunoSEQ multiplex PCR; TCRdb has only the in-frame clones, and not every one. The sample shows some 2,000,000 clones, approximately 94% of them seen only once. Sample: naive CD4+ T cells sorted from blood. Described subset: CD45RA+ positively selected. These receptor sequences come from a man aged 18-30 years in good health.

This clone came up a few times. The J gene is TRBJ2-1, the V gene TRBV30; 10 bases fit TRBD2. Germline CDR1 GTSNPN, CDR2 SVGIG (reference sequence). This CDR3 has 16 amino acids. V dropped 3 bases and J dropped 4; count of bases not matched to a gene: 9. The CDR3 loop is CAWSLDLAGAYNEQFF. In DNA, the CDR3 is TGTGCCTGGAGCCTTGACCTAGCGGGAGCGTACAATGAGCAGTTCTTC.

V usage is TRBV29-1 and J usage is TRBJ1-1, with D maybe TRBD1 (5 bases). V gave up 7 bases and J gave up 5 bases, with 14 bases separating them. Germline CDR1 is SQVTM and CDR2 is ANQGSEA. There are 12 residues in the CDR3. Here the CDR3 reads CSAELGGTEAFF. Here the CDR3 DNA reads TGCAGCGCTGAGCTTGGGGGAACTGAAGCTTTCTTT.

The chain recombines TRBV5-1 with TRBJ1-6; no clear D gene. CDR3 length: 16 amino acids. Between the trimmed V and J ends, which lost 0 bases and 7 bases, there was a span of 14 bases. Germline V gene data show CDR1 as SGHRS and CDR2 as YFSETQ. The CDR3 DNA sequence: TGCGCCAGCAGCTTGGACCCGGGCAGGCCCAATTCACCCCTCCACTTT. This translates into CASSLDPGRPNSPLHF.